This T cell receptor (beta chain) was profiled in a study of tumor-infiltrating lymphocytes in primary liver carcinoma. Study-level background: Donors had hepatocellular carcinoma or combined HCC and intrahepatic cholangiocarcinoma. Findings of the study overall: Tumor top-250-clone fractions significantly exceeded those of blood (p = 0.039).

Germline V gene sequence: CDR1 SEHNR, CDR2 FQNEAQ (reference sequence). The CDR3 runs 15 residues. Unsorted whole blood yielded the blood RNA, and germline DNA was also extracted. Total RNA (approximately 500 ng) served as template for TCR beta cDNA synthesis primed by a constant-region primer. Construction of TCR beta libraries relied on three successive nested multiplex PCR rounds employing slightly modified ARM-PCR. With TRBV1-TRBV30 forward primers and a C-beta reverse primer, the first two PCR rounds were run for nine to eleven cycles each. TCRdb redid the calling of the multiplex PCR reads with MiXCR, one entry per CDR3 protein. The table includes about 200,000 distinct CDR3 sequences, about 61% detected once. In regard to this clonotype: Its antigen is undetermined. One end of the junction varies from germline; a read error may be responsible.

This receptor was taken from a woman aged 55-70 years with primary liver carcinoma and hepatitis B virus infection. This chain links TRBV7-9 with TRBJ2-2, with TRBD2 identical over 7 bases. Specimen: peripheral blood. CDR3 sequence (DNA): TGTGTCAGCAGCCGGGGAGGGGCCGGAACCGGGGAGCTGTTTTTT. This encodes CVSSRGGAGTGELFF.